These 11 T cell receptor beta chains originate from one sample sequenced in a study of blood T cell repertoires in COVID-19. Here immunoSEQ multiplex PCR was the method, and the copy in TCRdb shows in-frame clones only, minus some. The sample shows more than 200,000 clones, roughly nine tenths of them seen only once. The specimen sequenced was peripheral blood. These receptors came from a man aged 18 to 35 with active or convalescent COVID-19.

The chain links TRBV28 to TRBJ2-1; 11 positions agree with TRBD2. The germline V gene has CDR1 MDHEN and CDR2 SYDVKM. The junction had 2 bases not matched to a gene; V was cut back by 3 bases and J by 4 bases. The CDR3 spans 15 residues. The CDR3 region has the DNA TGTGCCAGCAGTTTGGTAGCGGGAGGGTACAATGAGCAGTTCTTC. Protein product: CASSLVAGGYNEQFF.

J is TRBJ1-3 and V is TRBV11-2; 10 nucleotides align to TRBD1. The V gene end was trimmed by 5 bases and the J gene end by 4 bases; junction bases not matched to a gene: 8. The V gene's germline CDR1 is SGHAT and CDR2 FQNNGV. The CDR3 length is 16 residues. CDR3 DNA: TGTGCCAGCAGCCAAAGCGGGACAGGGGTAGGAAACACCATATATTTT. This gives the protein CASSQSGTGVGNTIYF.

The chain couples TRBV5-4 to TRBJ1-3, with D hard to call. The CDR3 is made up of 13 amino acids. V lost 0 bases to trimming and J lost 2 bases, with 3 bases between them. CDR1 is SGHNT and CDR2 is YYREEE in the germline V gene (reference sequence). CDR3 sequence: CASSLAAGNTIYF. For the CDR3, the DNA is TGTGCCAGCAGCTTGGCTGCTGGAAACACCATATATTTT.

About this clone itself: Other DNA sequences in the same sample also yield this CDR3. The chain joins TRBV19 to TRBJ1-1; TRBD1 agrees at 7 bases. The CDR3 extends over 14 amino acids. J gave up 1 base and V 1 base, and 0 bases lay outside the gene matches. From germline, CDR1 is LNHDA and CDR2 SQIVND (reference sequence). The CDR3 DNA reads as TGTGCCAGTAGTATAGGACAGGGGAACACTGAAGCTTTCTTT. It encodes CASSIGQGNTEAFF.

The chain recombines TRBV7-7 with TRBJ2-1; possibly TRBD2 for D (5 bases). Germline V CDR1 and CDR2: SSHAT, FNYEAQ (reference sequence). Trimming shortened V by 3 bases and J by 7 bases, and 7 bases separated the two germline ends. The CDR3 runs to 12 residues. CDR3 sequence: CASSFRENEQFF. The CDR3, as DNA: TGTGCCAGCAGCTTTCGGGAAAATGAGCAGTTCTTC.

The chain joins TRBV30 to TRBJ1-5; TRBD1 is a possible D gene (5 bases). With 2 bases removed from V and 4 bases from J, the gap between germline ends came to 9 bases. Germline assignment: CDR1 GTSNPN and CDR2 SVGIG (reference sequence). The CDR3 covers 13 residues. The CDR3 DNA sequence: TGTGCCTGGAGTCTCCAGGGTAATCAGCCCCAGCATTTT. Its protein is CAWSLQGNQPQHF.

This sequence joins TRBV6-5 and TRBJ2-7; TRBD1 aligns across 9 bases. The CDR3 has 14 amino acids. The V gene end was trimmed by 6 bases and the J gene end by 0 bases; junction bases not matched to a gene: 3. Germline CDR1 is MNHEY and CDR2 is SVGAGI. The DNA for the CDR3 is TGTGCCAGCAGCAGGGACAGGGCCTCCTACGAGCAGTACTTC. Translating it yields CASSRDRASYEQYF.

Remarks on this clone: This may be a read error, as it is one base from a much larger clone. The CDR3 here is CASSLGANYGYTF. The CDR3 region has the DNA TGTGCCAGCAGTTTGGGGGCGAACTATGGCTACACCTTC. The chain carries TRBV12-3 or TRBV12-4 and TRBJ1-2, with D perhaps matching TRBD1 (6 bases). This CDR3 region has 13 residues. Trimming stripped 3 bases from V and 2 bases from J, with 7 bases between.

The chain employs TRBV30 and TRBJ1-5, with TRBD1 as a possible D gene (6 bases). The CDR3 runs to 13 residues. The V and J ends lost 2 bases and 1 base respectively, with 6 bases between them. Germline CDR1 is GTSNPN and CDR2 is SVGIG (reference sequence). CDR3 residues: CAWSQGSNQPQHF. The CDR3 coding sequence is TGTGCCTGGAGTCAGGGGAGCAATCAGCCCCAGCATTTT.

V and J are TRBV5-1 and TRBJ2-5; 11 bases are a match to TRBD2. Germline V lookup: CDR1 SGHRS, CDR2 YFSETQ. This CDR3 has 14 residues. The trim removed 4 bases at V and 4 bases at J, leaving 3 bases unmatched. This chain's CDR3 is CASSAGTSGETQYF. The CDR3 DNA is TGCGCCAGCAGCGCTGGGACTAGCGGAGAGACCCAGTACTTC.

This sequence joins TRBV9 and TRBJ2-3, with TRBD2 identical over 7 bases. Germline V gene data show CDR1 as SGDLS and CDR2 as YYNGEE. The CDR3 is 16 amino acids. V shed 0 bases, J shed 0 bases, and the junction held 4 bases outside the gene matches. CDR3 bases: TGTGCCAGCAGCGTAGAGCCTAGCGGCAGCACAGATACGCAGTATTTT. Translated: CASSVEPSGSTDTQYF.